Below, 20 T cell receptor beta chains from the same sample are listed, as sequenced in a study of OX40 agonist ivuxolimab in advanced cancers. Sequencing used immunoSEQ multiplex PCR; TCRdb keeps in-frame clones, though not all of them. The sample consists of tens of thousands of clones, about 87% of them appearing once. The starting material was CD4+ or CD8+ T cells sorted from blood, obtained in a trial of the OX40 agonist ivuxolimab. These receptors were obtained from an adult with an advanced solid tumor such as melanoma, head and neck, liver or kidney cancer.

The chain employs TRBV2 and TRBJ2-5, with D tentatively TRBD2 (6 bases). The CDR3 has 14 residues. Germline V gives CDR1 SNHLY, CDR2 FYNNEI. Trimming shortened V by 8 bases and J by 2 bases, and 15 bases separated the two germline ends. The CDR3 loop is CASVGRTTQETQYF. The CDR3, as DNA: TGTGCCAGCGTCGGGCGGACTACACAAGAGACCCAGTACTTC. The variable domain in full, with the rest retrieved from reference TRBV2 and TRBJ2-5, is EPEVTQTPSHQVTQMGQEVILRCVPISNHLYFYWYRQILGQKVEFLVSFYNNEISEKSEIFDDQFSVERPDGSNFTLKIRSTKLEDSAMYFCASVGRTTQETQYFGPGTRLLVL.

The chain is built from TRBV7-7 and TRBJ2-7, with TRBD1 matching 8 bases. Germline V lookup: CDR1 SSHAT, CDR2 FNYEAQ (reference sequence). The J segment lost 2 bases and the V segment lost 5 bases, leaving 8 bases of the junction unmatched. This CDR3 is 15 amino acids long. The CDR3 here is CASSPRTGQAYEQYF. The CDR3 DNA is TGTGCCAGCAGCCCCCGGACAGGGCAAGCCTACGAGCAGTACTTC. Full variable domain (remainder filled in from reference TRBV7-7 and TRBJ2-7): GAGVSQSPRYKVTKRGQDVTLRCDPISSHATLYWYQQALGQGPEFLTYFNYEAQPDKSGLPSDRFSAERPEGSISTLTIQRTEQRDSAMYRCASSPRTGQAYEQYFGPGTRLTVT.

The chain links TRBV6-1 to TRBJ1-4; D ambiguous. V shed 6 bases and J shed 5 bases, with 13 bases lying between them. CDR3 length equals 14 residues. The germline CDR1 and CDR2 sequences are MNHNS and SASEGT. CDR3 DNA sequence: TGTGCCAGCAGAGGGCGGAACTACAATGAAAAACTGTTTTTT. Residues: CASRGRNYNEKLFF.

This clone was recorded once. This chain links TRBV5-1 with TRBJ1-4; D gene unclear. The CDR3 has 15 amino acids. V was trimmed by 4 bases and J by 0 bases, leaving 10 bases between them. Germline loops: CDR1 SGHRS, CDR2 YFSETQ. CDR3 in amino acids: CASSAQPTTNEKLFF. CDR3 sequence (DNA): TGCGCCAGCAGCGCACAACCCACAACTAATGAAAAACTGTTTTTT.

The chain joins TRBV19 to TRBJ2-5, with D perhaps given as TRBD1 or TRBD2 (5 bases each). Germline CDR1 is LNHDA and CDR2 is SQIVND (reference sequence). This CDR3 region has 16 residues. V was cut by 6 bases and J by 0 bases, with 17 bases left in between. CDR3 in amino acids: CASSAPGTANQETQYF. The CDR3, as DNA: TGTGCCAGTAGCGCCCCTGGGACGGCCAACCAAGAGACCCAGTACTTC.

This clone was seen a few times. This chain uses TRBV19 with TRBJ1-5; D unresolved. V lost 7 bases to trimming and J lost 1 base, with 5 bases between them. Germline-derived CDR1 and CDR2 are LNHDA and SQIVND (reference sequence). The CDR3 spans 12 residues. The CDR3: CASTGSNQPQHF. CDR3 sequence (DNA): TGTGCCAGTACAGGAAGCAATCAGCCCCAGCATTTT.

The V and J genes are TRBV10-2 and TRBJ2-7; D is unclear. V was trimmed by 2 bases and J by 3 bases, leaving 8 bases between them. CDR1 WSHSY and CDR2 SAAADI come from the germline V gene. The CDR3 runs 13 residues. CDR3 residues: CASSEPLSYEQYF. The DNA of the CDR3 is TGCGCCAGCAGTGAGCCCCTCAGCTACGAGCAGTACTTC.

V gene TRBV7-9 combines with J gene TRBJ2-2; D is perhaps TRBD1 (6 bases). This CDR3 region has 15 residues. CDR1 is SEHNR and CDR2 is FQNEAQ in the germline V gene (reference sequence). The V end was cut by 5 bases, the J end by 6 bases, with 16 bases between. This CDR3 is CASSAQGPFSGELFF. The CDR3 coding sequence is TGTGCCAGCAGCGCACAGGGCCCATTTTCCGGGGAGCTGTTTTTT.

The chain's CDR3 is CASSEPAEQFF. CDR3 coding DNA: TGTGCCAGCAGTGAACCGGCTGAGCAGTTCTTC. The rearrangement joins TRBV2 to TRBJ2-1, with unresolved D. Per the germline V gene, CDR1 is SNHLY and CDR2 is FYNNEI. V was clipped by 2 bases and J by 9 bases, with 5 bases between them. The CDR3 has 11 amino acids.

This clone appeared once. The rearrangement links TRBV4-1 to TRBJ2-5, with 7 bases lining up with TRBD1. Gene TRBJ2-7 matches the end of the DNA better, so the J call may be wrong. The CDR3 has 15 residues. In germline, CDR1 is MGHRA, CDR2 YSYEKL. CDR3 in amino acids: CASRLYGTEIYEQYF. CDR3 sequence (DNA): TGCGCCAGCAGGCTATACGGGACAGAAATCTACGAGCAGTACTTC.

The chain combines TRBV21-1 with TRBJ1-1; no DNA check was done on the table's D call, TRBD1. TRBV21-1 has pseudogene status. This CDR3 region has 13 residues. This CDR3 reads CASSKRRATEAFF. CDR3 bases: TGTGCCAGCAGCAAACGCAGGGCCACTGAAGCTTTCTTT.

The CDR3 loop reads CASSGPSHRAATEAFF. CDR3 DNA: TGTGCCAGCAGCGGCCCCTCTCACAGGGCGGCCACTGAAGCTTTCTTT. V usage is TRBV9 and J usage is TRBJ1-1, with a weak D call TRBD1 (6 bases). From germline, CDR1 is SGDLS and CDR2 YYNGEE. V lost 3 bases to trimming and J lost 4 bases, with 19 bases between them. CDR3 size: 16 residues. Combining the CDR3 with reference TRBV9 and TRBJ1-1 gives the whole variable domain DSGVTQTPKHLITATGQRVTLRCSPRSGDLSVYWYQQSLDQGLQFLIQYYNGEERAKGNILERFSAQQFPDLHSELNLSSLELGDSALYFCASSGPSHRAATEAFFGQGTRLTVV.

V is TRBV18 and J is TRBJ1-1; possibly TRBD1 for D (5 bases). V was clipped by 2 bases and J by 3 bases, with 10 bases between them. The CDR3 has 14 amino acids. Germline V gene lookup returns CDR1 KGHSH and CDR2 LQKENI. The CDR3 DNA follows: TGTGCCAGCTCACCAGGGGCAGTCGACACTGAAGCTTTCTTT. Translation gives CASSPGAVDTEAFF.

Regarding this clone: The junction shows a germline mismatch at one end, possibly a read error. The chain employs TRBV5-6 and TRBJ2-3, with D maybe TRBD2 (6 bases). The CDR3 covers 15 residues. The germline V gene encodes CDR1 SGHDT and CDR2 YYEEEE. In DNA form, the CDR3 reads TGTGCCAGCACCTTGGGGGGAAGGAGCACAGATACGCAGTATTTT. It is translated as CASTLGGRSTDTQYF.

The chain combines TRBV6-1 with TRBJ2-5, with 7 bases matching TRBD1. The DNA end favors TRBJ2-7, so the J call may be wrong. This CDR3 is built from 13 residues. Germline CDR1 and CDR2: MNHNS and SASEGT. Written as DNA, the CDR3 is TGTGCCGTTTCCAGGGGGACACAGGACGAGCAGTACTTC. Residues: CAVSRGTQDEQYF.

This sequence joins TRBV11-2 and TRBJ2-2; a weak D match, TRBD2 (5 bases). Trimming removed 7 bases from V and 4 bases from J, with 22 bases in between. CDR3 size: 17 residues. Germline V gene lookup returns CDR1 SGHAT and CDR2 FQNNGV. In nucleotides, the CDR3 is TGTGCCAGCACCCCTTCTAGCTCCTTCAGAAGCACCGGGGAGCTGTTTTTT. It yields the protein CASTPSSSFRSTGELFF.

The chain links TRBV7-8 to TRBJ1-2; possibly TRBD1 for D (5 bases). Germline lookup yields CDR1 SGHVS and CDR2 FQNEAQ. The length of the CDR3 is 13 residues. V was shortened by 7 bases and J by 1 base, with 10 bases between the two germline ends. The CDR3 nucleotides are TGTGCCAGCAACCCGGGGGGTAACTATGGCTACACCTTC. Protein sequence: CASNPGGNYGYTF.

V is TRBV4-1 and J is TRBJ1-4; D perhaps matches TRBD1 (6 bases). Per germline, CDR1 MGHRA and CDR2 YSYEKL. V lost 4 bases to trimming and J lost 0 bases, with 21 bases between them. This CDR3 is 19 amino acids long. The CDR3 region is CASSPGVTTQFATNEKLFF. In nucleotides, the CDR3 is TGCGCCAGCAGCCCAGGGGTGACAACTCAATTTGCAACTAATGAAAAACTGTTTTTT.

V usage is TRBV27 and J usage is TRBJ2-7; 9 bases match TRBD1. CDR3 length equals 15 residues. V dropped 11 bases and J dropped 3; count of bases not matched to a gene: 14. From germline, CDR1 is MNHEY and CDR2 SMNVEV (reference sequence). The CDR3 is CAVSRTGGAYYEQYF. CDR3 bases: TGTGCCGTCTCACGAACAGGGGGCGCTTACTACGAGCAGTACTTC.

The chain employs TRBV7-2 and TRBJ2-3, with 14 bases fitting TRBD2. Germline CDR1 SGHTA, CDR2 FQGNSA. The ends lost 3 bases at V and 8 bases at J; junction bases unmatched: 7. The CDR3 extends over 16 amino acids. CDR3 sequence (DNA): TGTGCCAGCAGCTTCCCGACTAGCGGGGGGGCCGGTACGCAGTATTTT. This sequence encodes CASSFPTSGGAGTQYF.